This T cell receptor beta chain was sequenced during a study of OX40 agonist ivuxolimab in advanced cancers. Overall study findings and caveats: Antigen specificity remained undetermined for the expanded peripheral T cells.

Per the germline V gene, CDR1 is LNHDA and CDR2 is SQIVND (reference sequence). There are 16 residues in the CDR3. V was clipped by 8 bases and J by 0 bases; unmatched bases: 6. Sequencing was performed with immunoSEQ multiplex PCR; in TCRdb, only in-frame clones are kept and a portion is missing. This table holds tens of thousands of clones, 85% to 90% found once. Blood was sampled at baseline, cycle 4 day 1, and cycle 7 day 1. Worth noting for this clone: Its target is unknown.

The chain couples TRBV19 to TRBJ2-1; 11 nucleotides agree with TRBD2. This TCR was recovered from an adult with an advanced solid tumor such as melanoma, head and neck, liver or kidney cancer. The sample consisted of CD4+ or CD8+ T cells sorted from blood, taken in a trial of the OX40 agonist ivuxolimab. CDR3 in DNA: TGTGCCAGTTCCCCCACTAGCGGGGGCTCCTACAATGAGCAGTTCTTC. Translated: CASSPTSGGSYNEQFF.